Presented here are 11 T cell receptor beta chains from one specimen sequenced in a study of T cells in Graves' hyperthyroidism and ophthalmopathy. TCR beta CDR3 regions were amplified from RNA transcripts. HTBI primers drove first-round RT-PCR of the TCR CDR3. TCRdb ran MiXCR on the multiplex PCR reads and lists one entry per CDR3 protein. The sample has 800,000 or so distinct CDR3 sequences, around 38% seen once. The sequenced sample consisted of blood. Source of these receptors: a man between 18 and 35 years old with Graves' hyperthyroidism.

This clonotype was seen more than once but under ten times. V usage is TRBV5-4 and J usage is TRBJ1-1, with D possibly TRBD1 on 6 matching bases. Germline loops: CDR1 SGHNT, CDR2 YYREEE (reference sequence). The CDR3 totals 15 residues. The V gene lost 4 bases and the J gene lost 0 bases, with 13 bases spanning the gap. The CDR3 nucleotides are TGTGCCAGCAGCACCGGACAGTCAATGAACACTGAAGCTTTCTTT. Its protein product is CASSTGQSMNTEAFF. Based on the CDR3 plus reference TRBV5-4 and TRBJ1-1, the full variable domain is ETGVTQSPTHLIKTRGQQVTLRCSSQSGHNTVSWYQQALGQGPQFIFQYYREEENGRGNFPPRFSGLQFPNYSSELNVNALELDDSALYLCASSTGQSMNTEAFFGQGTRLTVV.

This clonotype was seen at least ten times. This chain joins TRBV20-1 and TRBJ1-5; a possible D gene is TRBD1 (6 bases). The V end lost 5 bases, the J end lost 4 bases, and 12 bases lay between the germline ends. The V gene's germline CDR1 is DFQATT and CDR2 SNEGSKA (reference sequence). CDR3 length equals 13 residues. CDR3 amino acids: CSALRDTNQPQHF. As DNA, the CDR3 is TGCAGTGCTCTGCGGGACACTAATCAGCCCCAGCATTTT.

The chain uses TRBV12-3 or TRBV12-4 and TRBJ1-1; D not certain. Trimming removed 5 bases at V and 1 base at J, with 11 bases between. This CDR3 comprises 14 residues. CDR3 nucleotide sequence: TGTGCCAGCAGTGCCGGGTTCCGGAACACTGAAGCTTTCTTT. This codes for CASSAGFRNTEAFF.

Notes on this clonotype: A much larger clone sits a single nucleotide away, making a read error possible. The gene calls are TRBV20-1 and TRBJ1-1; the D is unclear. The V end lost 0 bases, the J end lost 7 bases, and 12 bases lay between the germline ends. Germline lookup yields CDR1 DFQATT and CDR2 SNEGSKA (reference sequence). The CDR3 covers 13 residues. The CDR3 DNA follows: TGCAGTGCTAGAGACGCCCGGCCCGATGAAGCTTTCTTT. The encoded protein is CSARDARPDEAFF.

This clonotype was recorded many times. Written as DNA, the CDR3 is TGTGCCAGCGGGGGTACAGGGTCTACGATGAACACTGAAGCTTTCTTT. Its protein product is CASGGTGSTMNTEAFF. The V and J genes are TRBV2 and TRBJ1-1; D perhaps matches TRBD1 (6 bases). The CDR3 is 16 amino acids. Germline assignment: CDR1 SNHLY and CDR2 FYNNEI. V shed 8 bases and J shed 0 bases, with 19 bases lying between them.

This clonotype was counted a few times. The J gene is TRBJ2-7, the V gene TRBV7-6; tentatively, D is TRBD1 (5 bases). The V and J ends lost 8 bases and 3 bases respectively, with 14 bases between them. Looked up from germline, CDR1 is SGHVS and CDR2 is FNYEAQ. The CDR3 length is 13 residues. CDR3 residues: CASDPGNIYEQYF. The CDR3 bases are TGTGCCAGCGATCCAGGGAACATCTACGAGCAGTACTTC. The variable domain in full, with the rest retrieved from reference TRBV7-6 and TRBJ2-7, is GAGVSQSPRYKVTKRGQDVALRCDPISGHVSLYWYRQALGQGPEFLTYFNYEAQQDKSGLPNDRFSAERPEGSISTLTIQRTEQRDSAMYRCASDPGNIYEQYFGPGTRLTVT.

A word on this clonotype: Likely a read error: the CDR3 ends without its conserved phenylalanine or tryptophan. No DNA is shown, since the ends of the CDR3 on it are uncertain; the CDR3 is the one TCRdb lists. The chain links TRBV24-1 to TRBJ2-2; TRBD1 is the table's D call and was not checked against the DNA. The germline V gene encodes CDR1 KGHDR and CDR2 SFDVKD. With termini counted, the CDR3 has 16 amino acids. The CDR3 loop reads CATGLVGGANTGELYV.

The chain employs TRBV29-1 and TRBJ1-4; possible D gene TRBD1, 6 bases. This CDR3 region has 17 residues. Germline V gene lookup returns CDR1 SQVTM and CDR2 ANQGSEA. CDR3 region: CKQRPGGGRNDNEKLFF. The CDR3 bases are TGCAAGCAGCGTCCCGGGGGGGGGCGGAACGATAATGAAAAACTGTTTTTT.

The rearrangement uses TRBV4-2 and TRBJ1-1, with a tentative D call TRBD1 (5 bases). Germline V gives CDR1 LGHNA, CDR2 YNFKEQ. The CDR3 contains 14 residues. V lost 2 bases to trimming and J lost 6 bases, with 13 bases between them. The CDR3 here is CASSQTGLSAEAFF. The CDR3 nucleotides read TGTGCCAGCAGCCAAACGGGACTTTCGGCTGAAGCTTTCTTT.

The chain links TRBV29-1 to TRBJ1-2; 10 bases align to TRBD1. With V trimmed by 7 bases and J by 5 bases, 4 bases remained unmatched. Germline CDR1 is SQVTM and CDR2 is ANQGSEA. The CDR3 totals 12 residues. The CDR3 region is CSAKGQGYGYTF. In DNA, the CDR3 is TGCAGCGCCAAGGGACAGGGGTATGGCTACACCTTC.

This clonotype was recorded once. A read error may explain this, as a much larger clone is one base away. V usage is TRBV15 and J usage is TRBJ2-7; no definite D call. Trimming took 1 base from V and 1 from J, leaving 5 bases between them. Germline V CDR1 and CDR2: LNHNV, YYDKDF (reference sequence). The CDR3 is 13 amino acids. As DNA, the CDR3 is TGTGCCACCAGCAGAGCGCGTTCCTACGAGCAGTACTTC. Amino acid sequence: CATSRARSYEQYF.